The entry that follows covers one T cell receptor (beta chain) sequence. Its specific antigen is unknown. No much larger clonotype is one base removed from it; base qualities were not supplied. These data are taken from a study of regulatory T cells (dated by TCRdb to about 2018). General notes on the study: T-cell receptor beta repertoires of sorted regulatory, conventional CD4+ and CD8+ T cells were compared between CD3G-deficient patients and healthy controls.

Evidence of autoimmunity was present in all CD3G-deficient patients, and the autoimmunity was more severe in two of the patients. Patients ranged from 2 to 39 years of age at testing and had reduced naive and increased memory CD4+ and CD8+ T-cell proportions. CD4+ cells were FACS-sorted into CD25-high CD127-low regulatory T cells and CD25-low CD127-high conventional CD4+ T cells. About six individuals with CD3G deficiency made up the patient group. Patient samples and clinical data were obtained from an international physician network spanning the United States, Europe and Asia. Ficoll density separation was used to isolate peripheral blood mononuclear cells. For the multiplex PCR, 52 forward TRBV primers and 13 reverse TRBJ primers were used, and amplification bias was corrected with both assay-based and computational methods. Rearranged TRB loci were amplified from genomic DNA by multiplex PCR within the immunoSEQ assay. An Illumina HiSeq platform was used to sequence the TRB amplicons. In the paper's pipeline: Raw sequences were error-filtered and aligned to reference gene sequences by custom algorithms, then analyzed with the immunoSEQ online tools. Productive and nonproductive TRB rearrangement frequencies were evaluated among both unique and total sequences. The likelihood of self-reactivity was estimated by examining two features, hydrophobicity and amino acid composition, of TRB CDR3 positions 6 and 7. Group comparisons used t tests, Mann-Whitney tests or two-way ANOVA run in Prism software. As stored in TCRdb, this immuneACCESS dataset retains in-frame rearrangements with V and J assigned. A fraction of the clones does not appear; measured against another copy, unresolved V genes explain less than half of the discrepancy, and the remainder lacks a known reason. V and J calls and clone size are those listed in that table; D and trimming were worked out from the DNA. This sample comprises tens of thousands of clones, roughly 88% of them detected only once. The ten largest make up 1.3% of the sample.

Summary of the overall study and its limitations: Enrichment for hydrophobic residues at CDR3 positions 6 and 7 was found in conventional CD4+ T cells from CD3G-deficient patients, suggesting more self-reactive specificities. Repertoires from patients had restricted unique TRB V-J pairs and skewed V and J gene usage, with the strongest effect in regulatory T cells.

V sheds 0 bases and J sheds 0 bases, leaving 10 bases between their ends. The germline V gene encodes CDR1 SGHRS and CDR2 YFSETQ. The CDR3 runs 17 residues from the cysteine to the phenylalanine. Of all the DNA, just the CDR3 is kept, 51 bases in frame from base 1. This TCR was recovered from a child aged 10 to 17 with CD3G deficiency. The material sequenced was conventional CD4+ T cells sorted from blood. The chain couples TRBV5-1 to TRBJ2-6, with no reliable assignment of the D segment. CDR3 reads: CASSLVTPGSGANVLTF. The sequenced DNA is TGCGCCAGCAGCTTGGTAACGCCCGGCTCTGGGGCCAACGTCCTGACTTTC.